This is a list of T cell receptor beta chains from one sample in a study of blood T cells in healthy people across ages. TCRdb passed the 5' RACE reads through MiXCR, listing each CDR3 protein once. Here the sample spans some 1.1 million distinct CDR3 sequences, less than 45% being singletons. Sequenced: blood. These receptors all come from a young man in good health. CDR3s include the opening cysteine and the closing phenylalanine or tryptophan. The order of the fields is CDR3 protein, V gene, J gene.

CASSFLVRGSEQFF	TRBV13	TRBJ2-1
CASRLAGGEDEQYF	TRBV6-2/TRBV6-3	TRBJ2-5
CASSYDRGTTEAFF	TRBV12-3/TRBV12-4	TRBJ1-1
CASSLAATSGGASDTQYF	TRBV7-2	TRBJ2-3
CASSRIPGLAPYEQYF	TRBV3-1	TRBJ2-7
CASSVRRGGTEAFF	TRBV5-1	TRBJ1-1
CASSPTGGGTGNIQYF	TRBV18	TRBJ2-4
CSASPTVNSPLHF	TRBV20-1	TRBJ1-6
CSVARRLSSYNEQFF	TRBV29-1	TRBJ2-1
CASSQDTARDGQPQHF	TRBV4-1	TRBJ1-5
CASSQARGAGEAFF	TRBV4-2	TRBJ1-1
CSARDEPSGSYEQYF	TRBV20-1	TRBJ2-7
CASSLEGRQNLDEQYF	TRBV5-1	TRBJ2-7
CASSSDRVVADTQYF	TRBV12-3/TRBV12-4	TRBJ2-3
CASSQDPQFSGANVLTF	TRBV4-3	TRBJ2-6
CASSISTGAIPQHF	TRBV19	TRBJ1-5
CASSLSAAVQPQHF	TRBV12-3/TRBV12-4	TRBJ1-5
CASSYVRGETQYF	TRBV6-2/TRBV6-3	TRBJ2-5
CASSQVAGPQETQYF	TRBV4-2	TRBJ2-5
CASSRSGVWGGYTF	TRBV28	TRBJ1-2
CASRNAVTGITEAFF	TRBV7-9	TRBJ1-1
CASSSGGDTEAFF	TRBV7-9	TRBJ1-1
CSVQADYGYTF	TRBV20-1	TRBJ1-2
CASSFGQVYAPQHF	TRBV12-3/TRBV12-4	TRBJ1-5
CASSDRGDPYNEQFF	TRBV6-4	TRBJ2-1
CASSQGLATNENLFF	TRBV3-1	TRBJ1-4